The present T cell receptor beta chain was sequenced within a study of T-cell reconstitution after alpha-beta-depleted transplantation in children. This CDR3 contains 16 residues. Germline assignment: CDR1 MNHEY and CDR2 SMNVEV (reference sequence). V was trimmed by 7 bases and J by 3 bases, leaving 18 bases between them. During its preparation, the TCRbeta library received unique molecular identifiers. TCRdb processed the PCR reads anew with MiXCR; each CDR3 protein has one entry. The table has 400,000 to 500,000 distinct CDR3 sequences, roughly 11% seen once. The TCR comes from a human donor who donated a stem cell graft to a child with acute myeloid leukemia. This specimen was PBMCs from the stem cell graft donor, taken from the stem cell graft. The rearrangement uses TRBV27 and TRBJ2-2; tentative D call: TRBD2 (6 bases). The chain's CDR3 is CASTLLAGFDTGELFF. Written as DNA, the CDR3 is TGTGCCAGCACTCTGTTGGCGGGGTTCGACACCGGGGAGCTGTTTTTT.